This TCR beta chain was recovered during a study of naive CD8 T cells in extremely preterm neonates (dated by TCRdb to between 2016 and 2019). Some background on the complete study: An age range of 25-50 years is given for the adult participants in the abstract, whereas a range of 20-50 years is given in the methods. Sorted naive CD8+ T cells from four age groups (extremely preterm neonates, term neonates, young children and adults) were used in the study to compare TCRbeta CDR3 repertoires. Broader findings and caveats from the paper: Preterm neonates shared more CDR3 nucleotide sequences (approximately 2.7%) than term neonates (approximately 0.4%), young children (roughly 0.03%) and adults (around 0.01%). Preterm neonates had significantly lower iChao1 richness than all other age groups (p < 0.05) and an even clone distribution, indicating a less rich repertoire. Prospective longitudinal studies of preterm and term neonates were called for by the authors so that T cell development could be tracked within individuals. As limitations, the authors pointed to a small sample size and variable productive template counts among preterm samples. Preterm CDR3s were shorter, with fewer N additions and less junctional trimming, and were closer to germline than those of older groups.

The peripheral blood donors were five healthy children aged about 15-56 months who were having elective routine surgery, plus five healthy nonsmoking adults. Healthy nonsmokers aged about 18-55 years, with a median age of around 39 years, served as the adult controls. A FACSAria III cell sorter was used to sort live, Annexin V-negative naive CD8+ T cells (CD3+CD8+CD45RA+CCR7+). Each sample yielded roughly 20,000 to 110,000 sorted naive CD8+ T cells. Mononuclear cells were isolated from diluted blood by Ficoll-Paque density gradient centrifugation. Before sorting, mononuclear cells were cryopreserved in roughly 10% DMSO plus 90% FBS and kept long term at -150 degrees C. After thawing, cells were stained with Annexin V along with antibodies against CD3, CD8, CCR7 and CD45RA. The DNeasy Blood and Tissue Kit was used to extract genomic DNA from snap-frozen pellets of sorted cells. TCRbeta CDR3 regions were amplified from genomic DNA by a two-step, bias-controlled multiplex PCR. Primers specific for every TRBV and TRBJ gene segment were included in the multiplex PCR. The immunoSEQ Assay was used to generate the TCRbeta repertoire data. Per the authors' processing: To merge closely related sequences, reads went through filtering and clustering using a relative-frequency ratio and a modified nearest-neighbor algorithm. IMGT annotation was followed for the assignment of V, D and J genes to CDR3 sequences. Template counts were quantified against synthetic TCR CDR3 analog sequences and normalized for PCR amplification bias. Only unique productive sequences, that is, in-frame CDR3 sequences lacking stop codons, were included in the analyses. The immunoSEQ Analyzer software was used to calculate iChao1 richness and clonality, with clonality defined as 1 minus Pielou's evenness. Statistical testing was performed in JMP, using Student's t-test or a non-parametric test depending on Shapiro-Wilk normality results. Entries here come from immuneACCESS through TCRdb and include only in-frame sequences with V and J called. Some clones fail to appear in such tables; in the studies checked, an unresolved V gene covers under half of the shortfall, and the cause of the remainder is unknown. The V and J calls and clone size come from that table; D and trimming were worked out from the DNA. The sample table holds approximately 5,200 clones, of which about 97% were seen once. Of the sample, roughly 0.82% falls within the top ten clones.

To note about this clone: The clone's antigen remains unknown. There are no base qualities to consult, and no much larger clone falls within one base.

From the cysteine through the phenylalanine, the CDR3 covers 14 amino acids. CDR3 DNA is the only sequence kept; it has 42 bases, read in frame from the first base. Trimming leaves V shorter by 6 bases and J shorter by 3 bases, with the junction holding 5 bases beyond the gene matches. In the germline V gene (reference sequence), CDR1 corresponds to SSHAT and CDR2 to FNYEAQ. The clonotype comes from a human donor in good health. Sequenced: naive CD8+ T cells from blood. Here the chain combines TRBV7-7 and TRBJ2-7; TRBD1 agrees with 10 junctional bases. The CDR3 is CASSPGQGVYEQYF. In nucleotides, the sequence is TGTGCCAGCAGTCCAGGACAGGGGGTCTACGAGCAGTACTTC.